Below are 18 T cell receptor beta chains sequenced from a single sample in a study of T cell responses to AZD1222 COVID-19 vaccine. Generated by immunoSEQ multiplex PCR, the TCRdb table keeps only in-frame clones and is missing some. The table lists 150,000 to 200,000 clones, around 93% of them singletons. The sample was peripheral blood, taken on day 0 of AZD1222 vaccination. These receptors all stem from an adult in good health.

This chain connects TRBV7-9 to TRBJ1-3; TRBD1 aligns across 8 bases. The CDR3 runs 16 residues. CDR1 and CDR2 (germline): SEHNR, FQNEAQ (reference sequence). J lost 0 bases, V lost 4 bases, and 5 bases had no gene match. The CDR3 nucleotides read TGTGCCAGCAGCTCGGGACAGGTCCTCTCTGGAAACACCATATATTTT. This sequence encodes CASSSGQVLSGNTIYF.

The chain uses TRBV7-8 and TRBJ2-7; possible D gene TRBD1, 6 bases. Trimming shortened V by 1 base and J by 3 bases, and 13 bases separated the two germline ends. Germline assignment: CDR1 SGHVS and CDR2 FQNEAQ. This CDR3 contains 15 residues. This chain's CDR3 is CASSLGGGGYYEQYF. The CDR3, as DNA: TGTGCCAGCAGCTTAGGTGGTGGGGGCTACTACGAGCAGTACTTC.

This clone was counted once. The CDR3 spells CASSPGSFDEKLFF. The CDR3 DNA reads as TGTGCCAGCAGTCCAGGGTCATTCGATGAAAAACTGTTTTTT. The chain uses TRBV7-2 and TRBJ1-4; possibly TRBD1 for D (5 bases). Trimming pared 6 bases from V and 6 bases from J, leaving 14 bases between. In germline, CDR1 is SGHTA, CDR2 FQGNSA. CDR3 size: 14 residues.

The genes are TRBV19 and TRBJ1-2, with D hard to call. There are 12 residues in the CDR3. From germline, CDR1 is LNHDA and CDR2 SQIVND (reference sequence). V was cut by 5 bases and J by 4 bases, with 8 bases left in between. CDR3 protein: CASSPVGYGYTF. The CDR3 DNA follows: TGTGCCAGTAGTCCGGTGGGCTATGGCTACACCTTC.

CDR3 DNA: TGCGCCAGCAGCTTAGGATTGTCTGTGAACACTGAAGCTTTCTTT. Its translation is CASSLGLSVNTEAFF. The V and J genes are TRBV5-1 and TRBJ1-1; D is unresolved. V was shortened by 2 bases and J by 0 bases, with 11 bases between the two germline ends. The CDR3 is made up of 15 amino acids. CDR1 is SGHRS and CDR2 is YFSETQ in the germline V gene.

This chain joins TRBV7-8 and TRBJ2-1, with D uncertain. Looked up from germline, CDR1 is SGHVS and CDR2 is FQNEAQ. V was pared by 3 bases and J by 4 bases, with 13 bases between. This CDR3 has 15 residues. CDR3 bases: TGTGCCAGCAGCTTGGAAGTGGGGTCTTACAATGAGCAGTTCTTC. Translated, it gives CASSLEVGSYNEQFF.

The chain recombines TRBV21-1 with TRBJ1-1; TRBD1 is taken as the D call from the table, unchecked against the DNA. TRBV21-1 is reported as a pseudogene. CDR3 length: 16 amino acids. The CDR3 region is CASSNSTGGQNTEAFF. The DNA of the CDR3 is TGTGCCAGCAGCAATTCAACAGGGGGCCAGAACACTGAAGCTTTCTTT.

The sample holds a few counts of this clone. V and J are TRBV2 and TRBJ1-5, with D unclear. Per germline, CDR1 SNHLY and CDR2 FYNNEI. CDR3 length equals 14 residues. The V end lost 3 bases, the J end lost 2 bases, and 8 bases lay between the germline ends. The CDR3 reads CASSEGRGNQPQHF. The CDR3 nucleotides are TGTGCCAGCAGTGAGGGTCGTGGCAATCAGCCCCAGCATTTT.

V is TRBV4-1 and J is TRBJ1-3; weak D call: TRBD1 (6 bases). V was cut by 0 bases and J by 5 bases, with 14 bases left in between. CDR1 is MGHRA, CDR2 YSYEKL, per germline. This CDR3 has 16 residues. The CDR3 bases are TGCGCCAGCAGCCAAGATTTGGGGGCTCGACGAAACACCATATATTTT. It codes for CASSQDLGARRNTIYF.

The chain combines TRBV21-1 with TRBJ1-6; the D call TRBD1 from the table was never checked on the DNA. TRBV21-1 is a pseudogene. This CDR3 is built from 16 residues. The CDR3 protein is CASSRGLDIFNSPLHF. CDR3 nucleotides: TGTGCCAGCAGCAGGGGGCTCGACATCTTTAATTCACCCCTCCACTTT.

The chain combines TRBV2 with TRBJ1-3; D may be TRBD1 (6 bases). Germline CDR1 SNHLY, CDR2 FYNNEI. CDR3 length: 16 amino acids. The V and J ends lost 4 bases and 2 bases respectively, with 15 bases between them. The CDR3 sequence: CASSGTKQGPGNTIYF. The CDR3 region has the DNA TGTGCCAGCAGTGGTACGAAACAGGGCCCTGGAAACACCATATATTTT.

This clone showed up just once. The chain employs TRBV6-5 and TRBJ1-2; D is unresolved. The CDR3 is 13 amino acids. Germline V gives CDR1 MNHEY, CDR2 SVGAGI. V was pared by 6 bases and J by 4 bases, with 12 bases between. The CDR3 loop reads CASSGGIRYGYTF. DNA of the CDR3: TGTGCCAGCAGCGGCGGTATCCGCTATGGCTACACCTTC.

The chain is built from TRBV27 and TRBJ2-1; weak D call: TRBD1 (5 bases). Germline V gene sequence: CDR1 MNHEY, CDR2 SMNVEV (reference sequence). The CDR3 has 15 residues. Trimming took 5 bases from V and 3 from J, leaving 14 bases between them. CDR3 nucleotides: TGTGCCAGCAGTCCACAGGAAGGCTACTACAATGAGCAGTTCTTC. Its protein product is CASSPQEGYYNEQFF.

The CDR3 is CSTQGGAANEKLFF. The CDR3 coding sequence is TGCAGCACCCAAGGGGGGGCCGCTAATGAAAAACTGTTTTTT. V usage is TRBV29-1 and J usage is TRBJ1-4; D might be TRBD1 (6 bases). Trimming pared 8 bases from V and 3 bases from J, leaving 16 bases between. The CDR3 sequence is 14 residues long. Germline-derived CDR1 and CDR2 are SQVTM and ANQGSEA.

The CDR3 DNA is TGTGCCATCAGTGAGGGGGATTCAGATACGCAGTATTTT. The encoded protein is CAISEGDSDTQYF. This chain joins TRBV10-3 and TRBJ2-3, with no clear D. V lost 2 bases to trimming and J lost 4 bases, with 7 bases between them. Germline V gives CDR1 ENHRY, CDR2 SYGVKD. The CDR3 sequence is 13 residues long.

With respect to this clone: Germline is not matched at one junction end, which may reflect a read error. The CDR3: CASSQGLAGVYSSNEQFF. The DNA of the CDR3 is TGTGCCAGCAGCCAAGGTCTAGCGGGAGTTTATTCCTCCAATGAGCAGTTCTTC. The chain has TRBV4-2 and TRBJ2-1; TRBD2 matches 10 bases. This CDR3 spans 18 amino acids. CDR1 is LGHNA, CDR2 YNFKEQ, per germline.

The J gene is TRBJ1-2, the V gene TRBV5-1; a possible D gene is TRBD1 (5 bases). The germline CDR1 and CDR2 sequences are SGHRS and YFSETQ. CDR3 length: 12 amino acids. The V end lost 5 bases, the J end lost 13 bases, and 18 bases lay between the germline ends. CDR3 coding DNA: TGCGCCAGCAGTGTCGGAGAGGGGAGGCTCACCTTC. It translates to CASSVGEGRLTF. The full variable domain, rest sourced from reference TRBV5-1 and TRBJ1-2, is KAGVTQTPRYLIKTRGQQVTLSCSPISGHRSVSWYQQTPGQGLQFLFEYFSETQRNKGNFPGRFSGRQFSNSRSEMNVSTLELGDSALYLCASSVGEGRLTFGSGTRLTVV.

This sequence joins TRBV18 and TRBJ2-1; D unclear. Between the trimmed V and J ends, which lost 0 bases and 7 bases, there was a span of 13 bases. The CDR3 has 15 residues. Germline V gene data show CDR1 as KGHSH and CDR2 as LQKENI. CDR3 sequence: CASSPPQKNGNEQFF. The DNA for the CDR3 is TGTGCCAGCTCACCACCCCAGAAGAATGGTAATGAGCAGTTCTTC.